This entry features one TCR beta chain sequence. The antigen remains undetermined. At one boundary the junction diverges from the germline segment, which might be a read error. This sample is part of a study of cytomegalovirus exposure and HLA in healthy donors. The study, taken as a whole, reports: Sequencing likely caused a cluster of highly shared sequence variants. Per a prior analysis, the majority of TCR beta V segments were productive roughly 87% or roughly 30% of the time. Another analysis was done later, and it associated approximately 18,000 TCR beta sequences with HLA alleles at 0.05 false discovery rate.

The CDR3 consists of 15 residues. Germline loops: CDR1 SEHNR, CDR2 FQNEAQ (reference sequence). PCR employed 60 Vbeta and 13 Jbeta primers. The method was immunoSEQ multiplex PCR; TCRdb's version includes in-frame clones alone and lacks a portion of them. This sample has 200,000 to 250,000 clones; 75% to 90% occur once, and the top ten carry roughly 0.75%. The sequenced sample was PBMCs. The sequence was obtained from a boy aged 2 to 9 in good health and CMV-seronegative. The V call is TRBV7-9, the J call TRBJ2-2; D might be TRBD2 (6 bases). The CDR3 loop reads CSSSPLLGGTGELFF. CDR3 nucleotide sequence: TGTTCCAGCAGCCCACTCTTGGGGGGCACCGGGGAGCTGTTTTTT.